This T cell receptor (beta chain) was identified during a study of cytomegalovirus exposure and HLA in healthy donors. In regard to this clone: Its antigen is as yet unknown.

Primers included in the PCR were 60 Vbeta and 13 Jbeta primers. Libraries were prepared by immunoSEQ multiplex PCR; TCRdb keeps only in-frame clonotypes and omits some of them. The sample table includes 60,000 to 75,000 clones. The study, taken as a whole, reports: Across donors, sequencing depth was assumed by presence/absence analyses to be roughly uniform.

Germline V CDR1 and CDR2: SGHVS, FQNEAQ. V trimming: 7 bases; J trimming: 7 bases; junction bases outside the gene matches: 10. The CDR3 is 15 residues long. The chain has TRBV7-8 and TRBJ2-2; 9 nucleotides align to TRBD1. Sequencing used PBMCs. The sequence came from a female donor in good health and CMV-seropositive. CDR3 protein: CASNQFGTGRGELFF. The CDR3 DNA reads TGTGCCAGCAACCAATTCGGGACAGGGCGCGGGGAGCTGTTTTTT.